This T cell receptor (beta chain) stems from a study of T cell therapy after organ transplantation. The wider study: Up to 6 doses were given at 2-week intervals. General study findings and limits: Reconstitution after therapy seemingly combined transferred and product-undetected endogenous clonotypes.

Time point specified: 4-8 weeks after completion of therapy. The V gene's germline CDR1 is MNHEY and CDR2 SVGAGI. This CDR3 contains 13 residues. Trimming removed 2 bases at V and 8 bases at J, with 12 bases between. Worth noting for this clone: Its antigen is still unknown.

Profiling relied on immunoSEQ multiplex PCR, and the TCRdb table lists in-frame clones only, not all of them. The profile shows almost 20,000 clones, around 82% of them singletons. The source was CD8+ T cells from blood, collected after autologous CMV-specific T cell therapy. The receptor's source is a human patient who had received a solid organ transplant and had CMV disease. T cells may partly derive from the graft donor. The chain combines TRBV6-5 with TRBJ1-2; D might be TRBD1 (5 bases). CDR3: CASSYEGPPGYTF. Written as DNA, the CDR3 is TGTGCCAGCAGTTACGAGGGGCCCCCGGGCTACACCTTC.